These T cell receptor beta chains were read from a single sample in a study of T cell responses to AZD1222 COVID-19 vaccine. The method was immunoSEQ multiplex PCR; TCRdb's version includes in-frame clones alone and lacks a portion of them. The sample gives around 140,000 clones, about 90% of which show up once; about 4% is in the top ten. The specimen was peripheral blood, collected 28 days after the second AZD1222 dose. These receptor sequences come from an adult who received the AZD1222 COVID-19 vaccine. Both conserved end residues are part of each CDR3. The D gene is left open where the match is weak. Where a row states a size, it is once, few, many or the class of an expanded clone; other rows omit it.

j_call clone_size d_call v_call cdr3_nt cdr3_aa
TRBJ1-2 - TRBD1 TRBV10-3 TGTGCCATCAGTGAACAGGGGGCTGACTATGGCTACACCTTC CAISEQGADYGYTF
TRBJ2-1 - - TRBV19 TGTGCCAGTAAGACCGAGAAGAGCTCCTACAATGAGCAGTTCTTC CASKTEKSSYNEQFF
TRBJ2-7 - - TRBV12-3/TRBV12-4 TGTGCCAGCAGTCCTTCGACAGACTACGAGCAGTACTTC CASSPSTDYEQYF
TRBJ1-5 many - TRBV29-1 TGCAGCGTTGCAGACGGGTTGCTTGGGAATCAGCCCCAGCATTTT CSVADGLLGNQPQHF
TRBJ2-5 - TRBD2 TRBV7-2 TGTGCCAGCAGCTCTAGCGGGGCAACGGGGGCCCAGTACTTC CASSSSGATGAQYF
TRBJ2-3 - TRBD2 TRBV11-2 TGTGCCAGCAGCTTAGGGGGGGCGGGGGGCAAGTATTTT CASSLGGAGGKYF
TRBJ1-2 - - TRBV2 TGTGCCAGCAGAGAGGCAGGGTACTCGGAGGGCTACACCTTC CASREAGYSEGYTF
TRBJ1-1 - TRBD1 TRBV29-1 TGCAGCGTTACGACCGGGACAGGGTTGTCTGAAGCTTTCTTT CSVTTGTGLSEAFF
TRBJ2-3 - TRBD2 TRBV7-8 TGTGCCAGCACCCCTGTCGTGGGAGGGGTTGGAGATACGCAGTATTTT CASTPVVGGVGDTQYF
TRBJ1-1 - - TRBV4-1 TGCGCCAGCAGCACAGGGTACACTGAAGCTTTCTTT CASSTGYTEAFF
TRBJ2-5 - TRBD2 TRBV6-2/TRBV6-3 TGTGCCAGCAGCCGACTAGCGGGGGCCGTCCAAGAGACCCAGTACTTC CASSRLAGAVQETQYF
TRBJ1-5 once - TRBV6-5 TGTGCCAGCAGTTACAGGAATAGCAATCAGCCCCAGCATTTT CASSYRNSNQPQHF
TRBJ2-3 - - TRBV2 TGTGCCACCAGCTTAATCACAGATACGCAGTATTTT CATSLITDTQYF
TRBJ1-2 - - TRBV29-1 TGCAGCGTTGTGGGGCCCTCCAGGTATGGCTACACCTTC CSVVGPSRYGYTF